Listed below are T cell receptor beta chains from one sample, sequenced in a study of T cells in Graves' hyperthyroidism and ophthalmopathy. One entry per CDR3 protein results from TCRdb running MiXCR on the multiplex PCR reads. This sample has approximately 210,000 distinct CDR3 sequences, with 17% found just once. The source material was blood. All receptors come from a middle-aged man with Graves' hyperthyroidism. Each CDR3 is given with its conserved first and last residue. A D gene is named only where the DNA matches it firmly. Not all rows give a size; the values are once, few, many and, for expanded clones, a class.

>NA|TRBJ1-2|TRBV20-1|NA
CSWRQGSGYTF
TGCAGTTGGCGGCAGGGCTCCGGCTACACCTTC
>TRBD2|TRBJ2-5|TRBV7-2|many
CASSLMRVTSGGQETQYF
TGTGCCAGCAGCTTAATGAGGGTGACTAGCGGGGGGCAAGAGACCCAGTACTTC
>NA|TRBJ1-4|TRBV27|few
CASSSRLTGKLFF
TGTGCCAGCAGTTCCCGGCTGACTGGGAAACTGTTTTTT
>TRBD1|TRBJ1-6|TRBV7-9|many
CASSFGTGDSPLHF
TGTGCCAGCAGCTTCGGGACAGGGGATTCACCCCTCCACTTT
>TRBD2|TRBJ2-3|TRBV13|few
CASSTRLAGASTDTQYF
TGTGCCAGCAGCACCCGACTAGCGGGAGCCAGCACAGATACGCAGTATTTT
>TRBD1|TRBJ1-2|TRBV12-3/TRBV12-4|many
CASRETGVDYGYTF
TGTGCCAGCAGGGAGACAGGGGTAGACTATGGCTACACCTTC
>TRBD2|TRBJ2-5|TRBV10-3|many
CAISEGTSGSQETQYF
TGTGCCATCAGTGAGGGGACTAGCGGGAGTCAAGAGACCCAGTACTTC
>NA|TRBJ2-1|TRBV6-2/TRBV6-3|NA
CASSLLGFNSYNEQFF
TGTGCCAGCAGCCTACTGGGGTTCAACTCCTACAATGAGCAGTTCTTC
>TRBD1|TRBJ1-5|TRBV19|few
CASTGTGLGQPQHF
TGTGCCAGTACGGGGACAGGGCTGGGACAGCCCCAGCATTTT
>NA|TRBJ1-1|TRBV20-1|NA
CSARRVRANEAFF
TGCAGTGCTAGAAGGGTTCGGGCAAATGAAGCTTTCTTT
>NA|TRBJ2-3|TRBV5-1|few
CASSVDSTDTQYF
TGCGCCAGCAGCGTGGACAGCACAGATACGCAGTATTTT
>NA|TRBJ2-5|TRBV15|NA
CATSNFQETQYF
TGTGCCACCAGCAACTTTCAAGAGACCCAGTACTTC
>NA|TRBJ2-3|TRBV7-7|few
CASSSGEGDTQYF
TGTGCTAGCAGCTCAGGGGAAGGAGATACGCAGTATTTT
>NA|TRBJ2-6|TRBV6-1|few
CASSEGGEFAGANVLTF
TGTGCCAGCAGTGAAGGGGGGGAGTTTGCCGGGGCCAACGTCCTGACTTTC
>NA|TRBJ2-7|TRBV29-1|few
CSVEPGSLVSYEQYF
TGCAGCGTTGAACCCGGGTCACTAGTTTCCTACGAGCAGTACTTC
>TRBD1|TRBJ1-2|TRBV10-3|few
CAITEDRGNGYTF
TGTGCCATCACCGAGGACAGGGGGAACGGCTACACCTTC
>TRBD2|TRBJ2-7|TRBV20-1|medium-sized
CSASRSGRIHEQYF
TGCAGTGCTAGTAGGAGCGGGAGAATCCACGAGCAGTACTTC
>NA|TRBJ2-1|TRBV9|NA
CASSVGRVPYNEQFF
TGTGCCAGCAGCGTAGGACGAGTCCCCTACAATGAGCAGTTCTTC
>NA|TRBJ2-3|TRBV5-1|many
CASSTLAASTDTQYF
TGCGCCAGCAGCACCTTAGCGGCTAGCACAGATACGCAGTATTTT
>NA|TRBJ2-1|TRBV5-8|many
CASSLMAGSSYNEQFF
TGTGCCAGCAGCTTAATGGCCGGGAGCTCCTACAATGAGCAGTTCTTC
>NA|TRBJ1-5|TRBV28|many
CASSPQGGNQPQHF
TGTGCCAGCAGTCCCCAAGGCGGCAATCAGCCCCAGCATTTT
>TRBD1|TRBJ1-2|TRBV30|many
CAGQGANYGYTF
TGTGCCGGACAGGGGGCCAACTATGGCTACACCTTC
>NA|TRBJ2-1|TRBV7-2|many
CASSPRYSYNEQFF
TGTGCCAGCAGCCCCCGGTACTCCTACAATGAGCAGTTCTTC
>NA|TRBJ2-5|TRBV25-1|few
CASSEFGTGEETQYF
TGTGCCAGCAGTGAATTTGGGACGGGGGAAGAGACCCAGTACTTC
>TRBD1|TRBJ1-4|TRBV11-2|NA
CATQGQGDEKLFF
TGTGCCACCCAGGGACAGGGAGACGAAAAACTGTTTTTT
>NA|TRBJ1-1|TRBV18|NA
CATLEQYTEAFF
TGTGCCACCTTAGAACAGTACACTGAAGCTTTCTTT
>NA|TRBJ2-5|TRBV3-1|many
CASTLLGTGTQYF
TGTGCCAGCACCCTACTAGGCACCGGGACCCAGTACTTC
>TRBD2|TRBJ2-4|TRBV11-1|many
CASSLIAGVDKNIQYF
TGTGCCAGCAGCTTAATAGCGGGAGTAGACAAAAACATTCAGTACTTC
>TRBD1|TRBJ1-4|TRBV20-1|many
CSAMGAGGDPNEKLFF
TGCAGTGCTATGGGGGCAGGGGGCGACCCTAATGAAAAACTGTTTTTT
>NA|TRBJ2-1|TRBV27|many
CASSLVLEGNEQFF
TGTGCCAGCAGTTTAGTCCTTGAGGGGAATGAGCAGTTCTTC
>NA|TRBJ2-5|TRBV28|NA
CASSYPGLQETQYF
TGTGCCAGCTCTTACCCCGGACTACAAGAGACCCAGTACTTC
>NA|TRBJ2-2|TRBV28|many
CASSRPPTGELFF
TGTGCCAGCAGCCGGCCCCCCACCGGGGAGCTGTTTTTT
>NA|TRBJ2-1|TRBV2|many
CASSDLGILGANEQFF
TGTGCCAGCAGTGACTTGGGGATTCTTGGGGCCAATGAGCAGTTCTTC
>TRBD2|TRBJ2-1|TRBV29-1|NA
CSVVGGNSYNEQFF
TGCAGCGTTGTGGGGGGGAACTCCTACAATGAGCAGTTCTTC
>TRBD1|TRBJ2-1|TRBV5-1|few
CASSLPGQGFRNEQFF
TGCGCCAGCAGCCTGCCCGGACAGGGATTTCGCAATGAGCAGTTCTTC
>NA|TRBJ1-1|TRBV12-3/TRBV12-4|many
CASSHTDTEAFF
TGTGCCAGCAGTCATACGGACACTGAAGCTTTCTTT
>TRBD2|TRBJ2-7|TRBV4-3|NA
CASSQEALRGDEQYF
TGCGCCAGCAGCCAAGAGGCTCTCCGGGGGGACGAGCAGTACTTC
>TRBD2|TRBJ2-2|TRBV12-3/TRBV12-4|NA
CASTTGLAPAGELFF
TGTGCCAGCACCACCGGACTAGCGCCGGCCGGGGAGCTGTTTTTT
>NA|TRBJ2-3|TRBV2|many
CASSEARDTQYF
TGTGCCAGCAGTGAAGCGAGGGATACGCAGTATTTT
>NA|TRBJ1-2|TRBV7-2|few
CASSYLGTSYGYTF
TGTGCCAGCAGCTACTTGGGGACATCTTATGGCTACACCTTC
>TRBD2|TRBJ2-7|TRBV7-9|many
CASSKGLAGVYEQYF
TGTGCCAGCAGCAAGGGACTAGCGGGAGTCTACGAGCAGTACTTC
>NA|TRBJ2-7|TRBV5-4|NA
CASSDVGDEQYF
TGTGCCAGCAGCGACGTGGGAGACGAGCAGTACTTC
>NA|TRBJ2-3|TRBV27|NA
CASRLVVTDTQYF
TGTGCCAGCAGACTAGTGGTCACAGATACGCAGTATTTT
>TRBD2|TRBJ2-7|TRBV18|many
CASSPGLAGHNEQYF
TGTGCCAGCTCCCCAGGACTAGCGGGTCACAACGAGCAGTACTTC
>TRBD2|TRBJ2-1|TRBV20-1|many
CSGALTSGGFGNEQFF
TGCAGTGGGGCGCTCACTAGCGGAGGGTTTGGTAATGAGCAGTTCTTC
>NA|TRBJ2-3|TRBV27|many
CASSLSRPAIYTQYF
TGTGCCAGCAGTTTATCCAGACCTGCGATATATACGCAGTATTTT
>TRBD1|TRBJ2-5|TRBV28|many
CASSTSDRGETQYF
TGTGCCAGCAGTACCTCGGACAGGGGCGAGACCCAGTACTTC
>NA|TRBJ2-2|TRBV12-3/TRBV12-4|many
CASSMMGFGELFF
TGTGCCAGCAGCATGATGGGGTTCGGGGAGCTGTTTTTT
>TRBD1|TRBJ1-5|TRBV27|NA
CASSLWGDRRNQPQHF
TGTGCCAGCAGTTTATGGGGGGACAGGAGAAATCAGCCCCAGCATTTT
>NA|TRBJ2-3|TRBV3-1|many
CASSQPPWRDTQYF
TGTGCCAGCAGCCAGCCCCCTTGGAGGGATACGCAGTATTTT
>TRBD2|TRBJ2-7|TRBV7-6|many
CASSTSTSGRSYEQYF
TGTGCCAGCAGCACCTCGACTAGCGGGAGGTCCTACGAGCAGTACTTC
>NA|TRBJ1-5|TRBV7-3|few
CASSLSRDQPQHF
TGTGCCAGCAGCTTAAGTAGGGATCAGCCCCAGCATTTT
>NA|TRBJ2-1|TRBV6-5|few
CASSYSHQGSSYNEQFF
TGTGCCAGCAGTTACTCCCATCAGGGGTCCTCCTACAATGAGCAGTTCTTC
>NA|TRBJ2-7|TRBV7-9|many
CASSPEGNSYEQYF
TGTGCCAGCAGCCCCGAGGGAAACTCCTACGAGCAGTACTTC
>NA|TRBJ2-1|TRBV6-2/TRBV6-3|many
CASSYSLRSNEQFF
TGTGCCAGCAGTTACTCTCTTCGAAGCAATGAGCAGTTCTTC
>NA|TRBJ1-2|TRBV29-1|NA
CSAESIGEEGYTF
TGCAGCGCCGAATCAATCGGGGAGGAGGGCTACACCTTC
>NA|TRBJ2-7|TRBV6-1|NA
CASSQRNRDEQYF
TGTGCCAGCAGCCAACGCAACAGGGACGAGCAGTACTTC
>TRBD1|TRBJ2-1|TRBV9|many
CASSARDREYNEQFF
TGTGCCAGCAGCGCTCGGGACAGGGAGTACAATGAGCAGTTCTTC
>TRBD2|TRBJ2-5|TRBV6-2/TRBV6-3|few
CASRRLAGKQETQYF
TGTGCCAGCAGACGACTAGCGGGAAAACAAGAGACCCAGTACTTC